These T cell receptor beta chains were read from a single sample in a study of identifying expanded T cells in peripheral blood. Libraries were prepared by immunoSEQ multiplex PCR; TCRdb keeps only in-frame clonotypes and omits some of them. This sample has about 80,000 clones, with 85% to 90% found just once. Input material: blood. The receptors come from a person aged 18 to 69 in good health. The CDR3 runs from the conserved cysteine through the conserved F or W. Each record gives: D gene, J gene, clone size, V gene, CDR3 DNA, CDR3 protein. D genes are given only for firm matches. A clone size is listed for some rows: how often the clone was seen (once, few, many), or a class if it is expanded.

-,TRBJ1-6,-,TRBV5-1,TGCGCCAGCAGCTTGTTTCACAACGACCTCAATAATTCACCCCTCCACTTT,CASSLFHNDLNNSPLHF
TRBD2,TRBJ2-1,-,TRBV7-2,TGTGCCAGCAGCTCCCGACTAGCGGGGCTCCAGGATGAGCAGTTCTTC,CASSSRLAGLQDEQFF
-,TRBJ1-5,-,TRBV7-2,TGTGCCAGCAGCCCGAGGGGGTCGGGCAGGGAGAGGAATCAGCCCCAGCATTTT,CASSPRGSGRERNQPQHF
-,TRBJ2-5,-,TRBV15,TGTGCCACCAGCAGAGAGGCTAGCGCATTACAAGAGACCCAGTACTTC,CATSREASALQETQYF
-,TRBJ2-3,-,TRBV11-2,TGTGCCAGCAGCAAATTGGGGGGGCGAGGAGGAGATACGCAGTATTTT,CASSKLGGRGGDTQYF
-,TRBJ2-6,-,TRBV4-2,TGTGCCAGCAGTGCCTCTGGGGCCAACGTCCTGACTTTC,CASSASGANVLTF
-,TRBJ2-5,-,TRBV28,TGTGCCAGCAGTCCCTCGGGTCAAGAGACCCAGTACTTC,CASSPSGQETQYF
-,TRBJ1-6,-,TRBV12-5,TGTGCTAGTGGTTTGGAGGGGGGGAAGGAAACCTCCTATAATTCACCCCTCCACTTT,CASGLEGGKETSYNSPLHF
-,TRBJ1-2,-,TRBV9,TGTGCCAGCAGCGCAAACCCCGACAGCCGCTATGGCTACACCTTC,CASSANPDSRYGYTF
-,TRBJ1-2,-,TRBV4-1,TGCGCCAGCAGCCAAGTCCCGAGGAGCGACTATGGCTACACCTTC,CASSQVPRSDYGYTF
TRBD1,TRBJ1-4,many,TRBV4-1,TGCGCCAGCAGCCAGGACACAGGGGACGAAAAACTGTTTTTT,CASSQDTGDEKLFF
TRBD1,TRBJ2-6,-,TRBV19,TGTGCCAGTAGTGAACCGACAGGGATGGGCTCTGGGGCCAACGTCCTGACTTTC,CASSEPTGMGSGANVLTF
TRBD1,TRBJ1-5,-,TRBV5-1,TGCGCCAGCATTTCGGGACAGTCCTTCAATCAGCCCCAGCATTTT,CASISGQSFNQPQHF
-,TRBJ1-2,-,TRBV9,TGTGCCAGCAGCGTAAATTTAGGGGGGACCTACACCTTC,CASSVNLGGTYTF
-,TRBJ1-3,-,TRBV7-9,TGTGCCAGCAGCTCGAGAGCTGGCAACTCTGGAAACACCATATATTTT,CASSSRAGNSGNTIYF
-,TRBJ2-7,few,TRBV25-1,TGTGCCAGCAGTGTATCAGGGGAAGTAGGCTACGAGCAGTACTTC,CASSVSGEVGYEQYF
-,TRBJ2-7,-,TRBV7-2,TGTGCCAGCAGCGGAGCGAGGCAGTACTTC,CASSGARQYF
-,TRBJ2-5,-,TRBV4-1,TGCGCCAGCAGCCCCCGGACAGAGACGGAGACCCAGTACTTC,CASSPRTETETQYF
-,TRBJ2-3,-,TRBV19,TGTGCCAGTAGTATCGGCCCTGGGGCGCAGTATTTT,CASSIGPGAQYF
-,TRBJ2-7,-,TRBV7-2,TGTGCCAGCAGCTTAGCAGGGGGGCCACCCTACGAGCAGTACTTC,CASSLAGGPPYEQYF
-,TRBJ2-7,once,TRBV7-8,TGTGCCAGCAGCTTAGGAGGACCCCCCTACGAGCAGTACTTC,CASSLGGPPYEQYF
-,TRBJ2-7,once,TRBV5-3,TGTGCCAGAAGCTTGGGGCGGAGCGGTGGGAAGAGGCAGTACTTC,CARSLGRSGGKRQYF
-,TRBJ2-3,-,TRBV7-9,TGTGCCAGCAGCTTCGGAACAGATACGCAGTATTTT,CASSFGTDTQYF
-,TRBJ2-5,-,TRBV5-1,TGCGCCTGCCAAGTATCCCCAAAGGTCCAGTACTTC,CACQVSPKVQYF
-,TRBJ1-2,-,TRBV7-2,TGTGCCAGCAGCCCTAGTTTGGGGGCTGGGGGCTACACCTTC,CASSPSLGAGGYTF
-,TRBJ1-1,-,TRBV7-2,TGTGCCAGCAGCTTAGGGGTGGAGAATGAAGCTTTCTTT,CASSLGVENEAFF
TRBD2,TRBJ2-5,many,TRBV4-2,TGTGCCAGCAGCCAAGAAAGCGGGGGGGCAGAGACCCAGTACTTC,CASSQESGGAETQYF
-,TRBJ2-1,-,TRBV7-9,TGTGCCAGCAGCTCCCCGCGCTCCTACAATGAGCAGTTCTTC,CASSSPRSYNEQFF
-,TRBJ1-1,-,TRBV6-5,TGTGCCAGCAGTCAGGCTCCCAGGGTGACTGAAGCTTTCTTT,CASSQAPRVTEAFF
-,TRBJ2-7,-,TRBV25-1,TGTGCCGCCCCCCGGCAGATCCACGAGCAGTACTTC,CAAPRQIHEQYF